One sample yielded the 26 T cell receptor beta chains listed below, sequenced in a study of cytomegalovirus exposure and HLA in healthy donors. 13 Jbeta primers and 60 Vbeta primers were used for the PCR. Assay used: immunoSEQ multiplex PCR; TCRdb lists only in-frame clones, some missing. This table holds 150,000 to 200,000 clones, nearly 80% found once. Sequenced material: PBMCs. The receptor set was obtained from a middle-aged woman in good health and CMV-seronegative.

This chain joins TRBV7-9 and TRBJ2-7; D may be TRBD1 (5 bases). The CDR3 is 13 residues long. Trimming shortened V by 6 bases and J by 0 bases, and 9 bases separated the two germline ends. Germline V gene lookup returns CDR1 SEHNR and CDR2 FQNEAQ (reference sequence). The CDR3 bases are TGTGCCAGCAGACCGGACAACTCCTACGAGCAGTACTTC. Its translation is CASRPDNSYEQYF.

The chain employs TRBV5-4 and TRBJ2-4; maybe TRBD2 (6 bases). In germline, CDR1 is SGHNT, CDR2 YYREEE (reference sequence). The CDR3 totals 16 residues. With 0 bases removed from V and 0 bases from J, the gap between germline ends came to 10 bases. The CDR3 loop is CASSLGGELAKNIQYF. The CDR3 region has the DNA TGTGCCAGCAGCTTGGGGGGGGAGTTAGCCAAAAACATTCAGTACTTC.

This clone has just one count. This rearrangement joins TRBV4-3 to TRBJ2-7; D gene unclear. The CDR3 covers 13 residues. Trimming pared 3 bases from V and 7 bases from J, leaving 13 bases between. Germline V gene sequence: CDR1 LGHNA, CDR2 YSLEER. CDR3 residues: CASSQTTELEQYF. In DNA, the CDR3 is TGCGCCAGCAGCCAGACCACAGAGCTGGAGCAGTACTTC.

The chain is built from TRBV28 and TRBJ2-1, with TRBD2 identical over 11 bases. Germline V gene data show CDR1 as MDHEN and CDR2 as SYDVKM. V lost 7 bases, J lost 14 bases, and 16 bases stayed unmatched. The CDR3 contains 15 residues. The CDR3 coding sequence is TGTGCCAGCACCCTAGAACTTTTAGCGGGGGGGCGGAAGTTCTTC. It translates to CASTLELLAGGRKFF.

The chain employs TRBV7-9 and TRBJ2-5, with 7 positions matching TRBD2. Germline V gene data show CDR1 as SEHNR and CDR2 as FQNEAQ (reference sequence). CDR3 length: 15 residues. J gave up 5 bases and V 4 bases, and 10 bases lay outside the gene matches. The CDR3 reads CASSSSAGRAETQYF. The CDR3 DNA is TGTGCCAGCAGCTCCTCAGCGGGACGGGCGGAGACCCAGTACTTC.

The genes are TRBV28 and TRBJ2-3; possibly TRBD1 for D (5 bases). The CDR3 contains 14 residues. The V gene lost 2 bases and the J gene lost 0 bases, with 6 bases spanning the gap. In germline, CDR1 is MDHEN, CDR2 SYDVKM. The CDR3: CASSLGQSTDTQYF. CDR3 nucleotide sequence: TGTGCCAGCAGTTTAGGACAAAGCACAGATACGCAGTATTTT. The whole variable domain, remainder taken from reference TRBV28 and TRBJ2-3, is DVKVTQSSRYLVKRTGEKVFLECVQDMDHENMFWYRQDPGLGLRLIYFSYDVKMKEKGDIPEGYSVSREKKERFSLILESASTNQTSMYLCASSLGQSTDTQYFGPGTRLTVL.

Only a few counts were recorded for this clone. The CDR3 coding sequence is TGTGCCAGCAGCCCGATCAGCGCCTTGGGTGAGCAGTTCTTC. Residues: CASSPISALGEQFF. The chain has TRBV7-6 and TRBJ2-1, with D unresolved. V lost 5 bases to trimming and J lost 9 bases, with 17 bases between them. The CDR3 has 14 amino acids. The germline V gene has CDR1 SGHVS and CDR2 FNYEAQ.

The chain uses TRBV28 and TRBJ1-1; 7 nucleotides align to TRBD1. Germline V CDR1 and CDR2: MDHEN, SYDVKM. V shed 5 bases, J shed 4 bases, and the junction held 10 bases outside the gene matches. The CDR3 totals 15 residues. The CDR3 nucleotides read TGTGCCAGCAGTACACCGGACAGGCCGGGCACTGAAGCTTTCTTT. As protein: CASSTPDRPGTEAFF.

V and J are TRBV11-2 and TRBJ2-5; 10 bases match TRBD1. The CDR3 runs to 16 residues. The J segment lost 4 bases and the V segment lost 4 bases, leaving 9 bases of the junction unmatched. Germline CDR1 and CDR2: SGHAT and FQNNGV. In DNA form, the CDR3 reads TGTGCCAGCAGCTATGGGAGGACAGGGGGTGTAGAGACCCAGTACTTC. Its protein product is CASSYGRTGGVETQYF.

The chain combines TRBV28 with TRBJ2-3; TRBD2 aligns across 8 bases. V lost 6 bases, J lost 0 bases, and 11 bases stayed unmatched. Germline V lookup: CDR1 MDHEN, CDR2 SYDVKM. This CDR3 has 17 amino acids. The CDR3 DNA is TGTGCCAGCAGCACCTACCTAGCGGGCACTAGCACAGATACGCAGTATTTT. Encoded protein: CASSTYLAGTSTDTQYF.

This clone was seen only once. J is TRBJ2-1 and V is TRBV7-2; 11 bases line up with TRBD1. The CDR3 is 16 residues long. V shed 5 bases, J shed 7 bases, and the junction held 10 bases outside the gene matches. The V gene's germline CDR1 is SGHTA and CDR2 FQGNSA. The DNA of the CDR3 is TGTGCCAGCAGCCAACCAGGACAGGGGGCTAATAATGAGCAGTTCTTC. Protein product: CASSQPGQGANNEQFF. The complete variable domain, with remaining parts taken from reference TRBV7-2 and TRBJ2-1, reads GAGVSQSPSNKVTEKGKDVELRCDPISGHTALYWYRQSLGQGLEFLIYFQGNSAPDKSGLPSDRFSAERTGGSVSTLTIQRTQQEDSAVYLCASSQPGQGANNEQFFGPGTRLTVL.

The CDR3 DNA reads TGCGCCAGCAGCCAAGAATACAGGGGGCTCCACGAGCAGTACTTC. Translation: CASSQEYRGLHEQYF. The V and J genes are TRBV4-3 and TRBJ2-7, with TRBD1 matching 9 bases. The CDR3 has 15 amino acids. The J segment lost 5 bases and the V segment lost 0 bases, leaving 5 bases of the junction unmatched. The germline V gene has CDR1 LGHNA and CDR2 YSLEER.

This clone showed up just a few times. This chain uses TRBV6-6 with TRBJ2-5; 7 bases agree with TRBD1. Germline lookup yields CDR1 MNHNY and CDR2 SVGAGI (reference sequence). After removal of 8 bases from V and 2 bases from J, the junction contained 8 bases not matched to a gene. This CDR3 comprises 14 residues. The CDR3 here is CASLATGPQETQYF. The CDR3, as DNA: TGTGCCAGCTTGGCGACAGGGCCGCAAGAGACCCAGTACTTC.

The rearrangement links TRBV5-1 to TRBJ2-3; perhaps TRBD2 as D (6 bases). V was cut by 3 bases and J by 5 bases, with 10 bases left in between. This CDR3 has 13 amino acids. Germline assignment: CDR1 SGHRS and CDR2 YFSETQ. The CDR3 sequence: CASSSTGEDTQYF. The DNA for the CDR3 is TGCGCCAGCAGCTCTACGGGGGAAGATACGCAGTATTTT.

The rearrangement joins TRBV11-2 to TRBJ2-3; D is uncertain. V was pared by 5 bases and J by 4 bases, with 13 bases between. The CDR3 length is 14 residues. Germline V gene sequence: CDR1 SGHAT, CDR2 FQNNGV. In DNA form, the CDR3 reads TGTGCCAGCAGCCGCCCCGGCGGATCAGATACGCAGTATTTT. It yields the protein CASSRPGGSDTQYF.

This clone turned up a few times. The chain employs TRBV7-9 and TRBJ2-5; D not resolved. V was pared by 5 bases and J by 5 bases, with 12 bases between. The CDR3 is made up of 13 amino acids. Germline lookup yields CDR1 SEHNR and CDR2 FQNEAQ (reference sequence). The CDR3 region has the DNA TGTGCCAGCAGCCAGACCAGGTCTGAGACCCAGTACTTC. Protein sequence: CASSQTRSETQYF.

The CDR3 DNA reads as TGTGCCACCAGCAGGGTACGAGGGGGACATTCACCCCTCCACTTT. Protein product: CATSRVRGGHSPLHF. The chain uses TRBV15 and TRBJ1-6, with D possibly matching TRBD1 (6 bases). CDR3 size: 15 residues. V gave up 3 bases and J gave up 8 bases, with 14 bases separating them. Germline V gives CDR1 LNHNV, CDR2 YYDKDF (reference sequence).

In its sample, this clone was seen once. V gene TRBV29-1 combines with J gene TRBJ2-7; 7 bases match TRBD2. The V segment lost 4 bases and the J segment 7 bases; nucleotides outside the gene matches: 7. This CDR3 region has 12 residues. In germline, CDR1 is SQVTM, CDR2 ANQGSEA. The CDR3 DNA reads as TGCAGCGTTGTGGGGGGGATGAAGGAGCAGTACTTC. This codes for CSVVGGMKEQYF.

This clone was counted only a few times. Written as DNA, the CDR3 is TGTGCCAGCAGTGGCGGGACGCTATTCGTCACCGGGGAGCTGTTTTTT. Protein sequence: CASSGGTLFVTGELFF. This chain links TRBV28 with TRBJ2-2; possibly TRBD2 for D (6 bases). CDR1 MDHEN and CDR2 SYDVKM come from the germline V gene. This CDR3 spans 16 amino acids. Trimming pared 5 bases from V and 4 bases from J, leaving 17 bases between.

The chain joins TRBV29-1 to TRBJ2-7; 8 nucleotides agree with TRBD1. Germline CDR1 SQVTM, CDR2 ANQGSEA. The ends lost 0 bases at V and 6 bases at J; junction bases unmatched: 1. This CDR3 has 12 amino acids. CDR3 DNA: TGCAGCGTTGAAGAACAGGGGGTCGAGCAGTACTTC. The encoded protein is CSVEEQGVEQYF.

The chain joins TRBV15 to TRBJ1-5; 7 bases are a match to TRBD1. Trimming cost V 3 bases and J 6 bases; bases outside gene matches: 5. CDR1 LNHNV and CDR2 YYDKDF come from the germline V gene (reference sequence). CDR3 length equals 14 residues. Here the CDR3 DNA reads TGTGCCACCAGCAGTGACAGGGAACTTCAGCCCCAGCATTTT. This codes for CATSSDRELQPQHF.

This clone was counted between two and nine times. This chain connects TRBV4-1 to TRBJ2-3, with 13 positions matching TRBD2. Per the germline V gene, CDR1 is MGHRA and CDR2 is YSYEKL. J was trimmed by 3 bases and V by 4 bases; bases with no gene match: 13. The CDR3 consists of 19 residues. CDR3 sequence (DNA): TGCGCCAGCAGCCGAACCGCGGGACTAGCGGGAAGAGGGACAGATACGCAGTATTTT. Translated, it gives CASSRTAGLAGRGTDTQYF.

This chain joins TRBV7-2 and TRBJ2-5, with D uncertain. The CDR3 is made up of 14 amino acids. Trimming stripped 8 bases from V and 2 bases from J, with 15 bases between. The germline V gene has CDR1 SGHTA and CDR2 FQGNSA. The CDR3 nucleotides are TGTGCCAGCGCTAGTCGCAACCTTCAAGAGACCCAGTACTTC. Translating gives CASASRNLQETQYF.

The chain is built from TRBV21-1 and TRBJ1-2; TRBD1, as called in the table, went unchecked against the DNA. TRBV21-1 counts as a pseudogene. The CDR3 loop spans 15 amino acids. The CDR3 protein is CASIRRGTTSYGYTF. CDR3 bases: TGTGCCAGCATCAGAAGAGGGACAACGTCCTATGGCTACACCTTC.

The chain is built from TRBV6-5 and TRBJ2-3, with D possibly matching TRBD1 (5 bases). Germline V CDR1 and CDR2: MNHEY, SVGAGI. Trimming left V 0 bases short and J 2 bases short, with 9 bases between. The CDR3 loop spans 15 amino acids. The CDR3 coding sequence is TGTGCCAGCAGTTACTCGAAGGGGTCCACAGATACGCAGTATTTT. This codes for CASSYSKGSTDTQYF.

The rearrangement uses TRBV4-1 and TRBJ2-5, with 8 bases matching TRBD1. Germline-derived CDR1 and CDR2 are MGHRA and YSYEKL. With V trimmed by 1 base and J by 5 bases, 6 bases remained unmatched. The CDR3 spans 15 residues. CDR3 in amino acids: CASSQAPGQDETQYF. CDR3 nucleotide sequence: TGCGCCAGCAGCCAAGCTCCGGGACAGGATGAGACCCAGTACTTC.